This T cell receptor beta chain was identified during a study of T cell changes during pregnancy in multiple sclerosis (dated by TCRdb to between 2018 and 2020). Notes on the research overall: In women with multiple sclerosis, the researchers looked at how the T cell repertoire shifted as pregnancy progressed.

Remarks on this clone: No cognate antigen has been identified for it. Base quality data are lacking; no much larger clone is found one base away.

The library came from the immunoSEQ multiplex PCR assay. TCRdb's version of the immuneACCESS table is confined to in-frame rearrangements and falls short of the full clone set. An unresolved V gene accounts for under half of the shortfall where checked; the remainder is of unknown origin. Here the sample has around 36,000 clones; approximately 90% occur a single time. 0.43% of the sample comes from the top ten. For CDR1 and CDR2, the germline V gene (reference sequence) lists MNHEY and SMNVEV. Relative to germline, V is missing 3 bases and J is missing 7 bases, with 9 bases of the junction outside any gene match. The CDR3 measures 15 amino acids from cysteine to phenylalanine. Only CDR3 DNA is held: 45 bases, read in frame from base 1.

The chain is made from TRBV27 and TRBJ2-4, with 7 central nucleotides matching TRBD2. The source is a female donor with multiple sclerosis, enrolled in a pregnancy study. The sequencing used CD4+ T cells from peripheral blood mononuclear cells, collected in the third trimester of pregnancy. In nucleotide form, the sequence is TGTGCCAGCAGTTTCACCACGAGGGGAGGGAACATTCAGTACTTC. This translates into CASSFTTRGGNIQYF.